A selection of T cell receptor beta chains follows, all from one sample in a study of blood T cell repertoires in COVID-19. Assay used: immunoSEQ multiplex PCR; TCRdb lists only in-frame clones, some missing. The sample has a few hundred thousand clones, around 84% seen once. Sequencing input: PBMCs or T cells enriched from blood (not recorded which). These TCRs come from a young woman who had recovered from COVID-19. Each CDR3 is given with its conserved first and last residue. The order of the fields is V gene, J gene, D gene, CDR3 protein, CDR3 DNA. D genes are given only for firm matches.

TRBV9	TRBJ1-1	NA	CASKTQTGENTEAFF	TGTGCCAGCAAGACCCAGACGGGGGAGAACACTGAAGCTTTCTTT
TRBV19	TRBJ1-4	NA	CASSIGQIPATNEKLFF	TGTGCCAGTAGTATAGGACAGATACCTGCAACTAATGAAAAACTGTTTTTT
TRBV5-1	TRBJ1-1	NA	CASSLGPNLNTEAFF	TGCGCCAGCAGCTTGGGTCCTAACCTGAACACTGAAGCTTTCTTT
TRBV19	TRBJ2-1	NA	CASSITSYDEQFF	TGTGCCAGTAGTATAACTAGCTATGATGAGCAGTTCTTC
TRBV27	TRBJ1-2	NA	CASRQGVVEGYTF	TGTGCCAGCAGACAGGGAGTGGTGGAGGGCTACACCTTC
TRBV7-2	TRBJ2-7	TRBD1	CASSHNRGSSYEQYF	TGTGCCAGCAGCCATAACAGGGGAAGTTCCTACGAGCAGTACTTC
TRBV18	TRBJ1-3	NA	CASSPAPASTSGNTIYF	TGTGCCAGCTCACCCGCCCCCGCCTCCACATCTGGAAACACCATATATTTT
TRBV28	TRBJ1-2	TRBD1	CASRDPTGANYGYTF	TGTGCCAGCAGGGACCCCACAGGGGCTAACTATGGCTACACCTTC
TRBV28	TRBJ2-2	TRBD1	CASSSQGATGELFF	TGTGCCAGCAGTTCACAGGGGGCCACCGGGGAGCTGTTTTTT
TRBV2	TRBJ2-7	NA	CASSETYEQYF	TGTGCCAGCAGCGAGACCTACGAGCAGTACTTC
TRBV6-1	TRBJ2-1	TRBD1	CASSEGTGGHNEQFF	TGTGCCAGCAGTGAAGGGACAGGAGGTCACAATGAGCAGTTCTTC
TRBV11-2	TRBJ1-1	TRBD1	CASSLGEGAMNTEAFF	TGTGCCAGCAGCTTAGGCGAGGGGGCCATGAACACTGAAGCTTTCTTT
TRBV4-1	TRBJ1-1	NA	CASSPRAAGTEAFF	TGCGCCAGCAGCCCAAGGGCGGCGGGCACTGAAGCTTTCTTT
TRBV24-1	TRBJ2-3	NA	CATSDTEDTQYF	TGTGCCACCAGTGATACAGAGGATACGCAGTATTTT
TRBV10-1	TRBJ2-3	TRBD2	CASSESSGIGGTDTQYF	TGCGCCAGCAGTGAGTCCAGCGGGATAGGGGGCACAGATACGCAGTATTTT
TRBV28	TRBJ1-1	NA	CASSRDGNTEAFF	TGTGCCAGCAGTCGCGATGGGAACACTGAAGCTTTCTTT
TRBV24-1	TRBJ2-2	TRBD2	CATSPIAGGPGELFF	TGTGCCACCTCTCCGATAGCGGGAGGGCCCGGGGAGCTGTTTTTT
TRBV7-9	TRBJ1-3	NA	CASSFSWSSGNTIYF	TGTGCCAGCAGCTTTTCGTGGAGCTCTGGAAACACCATATATTTT
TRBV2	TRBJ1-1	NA	CASRETGNEAFF	TGTGCCAGCAGGGAGACAGGAAATGAAGCTTTCTTT
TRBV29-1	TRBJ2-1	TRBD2	CSVDLSGTSFFGEQFF	TGCAGCGTTGATTTGTCCGGGACTAGTTTTTTTGGTGAGCAGTTCTTC
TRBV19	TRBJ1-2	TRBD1	CASSTTTGNGYGYTF	TGTGCCAGTAGTACCACGACAGGGAATGGCTATGGCTACACCTTC
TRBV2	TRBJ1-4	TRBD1	CASRGQGTEKLFF	TGTGCCAGCAGGGGACAGGGTACTGAAAAACTGTTTTTT
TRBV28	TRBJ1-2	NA	CASRTVFYGYTF	TGTGCCAGCAGAACAGTGTTCTATGGCTACACCTTC
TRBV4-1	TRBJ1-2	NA	CASSQGVGGSGYTF	TGCGCCAGCAGCCAAGGCGTCGGGGGTAGTGGCTACACCTTC
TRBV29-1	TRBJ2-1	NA	CSAHYNEQFF	TGCAGCGCCCACTACAATGAGCAGTTCTTC
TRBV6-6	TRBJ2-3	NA	CASRRTGTDTQYF	TGTGCCAGCAGAAGGACAGGCACAGATACGCAGTATTTT
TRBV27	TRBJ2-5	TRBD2	CASSLLGTSGAQETQYF	TGTGCCAGCAGTTTATTGGGGACTAGCGGGGCCCAAGAGACCCAGTACTTC
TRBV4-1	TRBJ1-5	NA	CASSQPGTSSNQPQHF	TGCGCCAGCAGCCAGCCCGGGACATCTAGCAATCAGCCCCAGCATTTT
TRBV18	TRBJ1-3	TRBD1	CASSPQYGTASGNTIYF	TGTGCCAGCTCACCTCAATATGGGACAGCTTCTGGAAACACCATATATTTT